Included here is one T cell receptor beta chain sequence, with context. Germline V gene lookup returns CDR1 MGHRA and CDR2 YSYEKL. V was cut by 2 bases and J by 3 bases, with 5 bases left in between. CDR3 size: 12 residues. The source of the sample is a study of blood T cells in healthy people across ages. A second PCR, run for about 7 to 11 cycles, used a sample-barcoded 5' primer plus a J-beta primer mix. TCRdb used MiXCR to reprocess the 5' RACE reads, holding one entry per CDR3 protein. This table holds 1,500,000 or so distinct CDR3 sequences, roughly 43% found once. Sequenced sample: blood. This chain uses TRBV4-1 with TRBJ2-7; unclear D gene. The TCR comes from a woman between 18 and 29 years old in good health. The CDR3 here is CASSQPSYEQYF. In DNA form, the CDR3 reads TGCGCCAGCAGCCAACCCAGCTACGAGCAGTACTTC.